This is a list of T cell receptor beta chains from one sample in a study of early T cells in non-severe SARS-CoV-2 infection. One entry per CDR3 protein results from TCRdb running MiXCR on the 5' RACE reads. The table lists 45,000 to 60,000 distinct CDR3 sequences, around 9.3% of them singletons, with 3.5% to 5% in the top ten. Source: whole blood, taken at baseline. The origin of the receptors is an adult who was a healthcare worker with PCR-confirmed SARS-CoV-2 infection or an uninfected control (not recorded which). The CDR3 runs from the conserved cysteine through the conserved F or W. The D gene is left open where the match is weak. Clone sizes are given selectively: once, few, many, or a class where the clone is expanded.

.	.	TRBJ2-7	TRBV2	TGTGCCAGCAGTACAAGGGGCTCCGGCTCCTACGAGCAGTACTTC	CASSTRGSGSYEQYF
.	TRBD1	TRBJ1-3	TRBV12-3/TRBV12-4	TGTGCCAGCAGCAAAACCGGGACAGGGGCCCACACCATATATTTT	CASSKTGTGAHTIYF
.	.	TRBJ2-7	TRBV11-2	TGTGCCAGCAGCCAGAATCGACCTGGAGACTACGAGCAGTACTTC	CASSQNRPGDYEQYF
many	.	TRBJ1-2	TRBV30	TGTGCCTGGAGTTTGCCAACTGGGGGGCGTAACTATGGCTACACCTTC	CAWSLPTGGRNYGYTF
few	.	TRBJ2-3	TRBV10-3	TGTGCCATCAGTGATCGTACCGTGGCGCAGTATTTT	CAISDRTVAQYF
many	.	TRBJ2-7	TRBV4-1	TGCGCCAGCAGCCAAGACAGGGCCTACGAGCAGTACTTC	CASSQDRAYEQYF
many	TRBD1	TRBJ2-1	TRBV19	TGTGCCAGTCGGACAGGGGCCCACAATGAGCAGTTCTTC	CASRTGAHNEQFF
many	TRBD1	TRBJ1-2	TRBV13	TGTGCCAGCAGCTTCACAACAGGGGGAGGACGTGATGGCTACACCTTC	CASSFTTGGGRDGYTF
many	TRBD2	TRBJ2-1	TRBV7-3	TGTGCCAGCAGCCTGACTAGCGGGAGGAACAATGAGCAGTTCTTC	CASSLTSGRNNEQFF
few	TRBD2	TRBJ2-1	TRBV6-1	TGTGCCAGCAGTCCACGACTAGCGGGGGGCGATGAGCAGTTCTTC	CASSPRLAGGDEQFF
.	.	TRBJ2-2	TRBV12-3/TRBV12-4	TGTGCCAGCAGCCCTGACAGCGTGAACACCGGGGAGCTGTTTTTT	CASSPDSVNTGELFF
.	.	TRBJ1-6	TRBV9	TGTGCCAGCAGCGGACACGGAGACTCTTCACCCCTCCACTTT	CASSGHGDSSPLHF
.	.	TRBJ1-1	TRBV30	TGTGCCTGGAGTGTAGGGGACGTGAACACTGAAGCTTTCTTT	CAWSVGDVNTEAFF
many	.	TRBJ1-1	TRBV20-1	TGCAGTGCTAGTTGGTCCAGGGCGAACACTGAAGCTTTCTTT	CSASWSRANTEAFF
few	.	TRBJ1-5	TRBV29-1	TGCAGCGTCCGGGGGGCATCTGGCAATCAGCCCCAGCATTTT	CSVRGASGNQPQHF
many	.	TRBJ2-6	TRBV11-2	TGTGCCAGCAGCTCTCTGGGCCGCTCTGGGGCCAACGTCCTGACTTTC	CASSSLGRSGANVLTF
few	.	TRBJ1-6	TRBV12-3/TRBV12-4	TGTGCCAGCAGTTTAGCGCGAGTCAGCGCAGATAATTCACCCCTCCACTTT	CASSLARVSADNSPLHF
many	.	TRBJ1-1	TRBV5-1	TGCGCCAGCAGCCGGCAGGGTACGAACACTGAAGCTTTCTTT	CASSRQGTNTEAFF
few	TRBD1	TRBJ1-1	TRBV6-5	TGTGCCAGCAGCCCCCAGGGGGTAAACACTGAAGCTTTCTTT	CASSPQGVNTEAFF
few	.	TRBJ2-1	TRBV27	TGTGCCAGCAGTCCTTCTCGCGCCTATGAGCAGTTCTTC	CASSPSRAYEQFF
few	.	TRBJ2-7	TRBV10-3	TGTGCCATCAGTGAGTCCGGGAGTAGTTACGAGCAGTACTTC	CAISESGSSYEQYF
few	.	TRBJ2-1	TRBV18	TGTGCCAGCTCCTGGGTAACAGGAGTATACAATGAGCAGTTCTTC	CASSWVTGVYNEQFF
.	.	TRBJ2-3	TRBV7-6	TGTGCCAGCAGCTTACCCCCGAGTGGCACAGATACGCAGTATTTT	CASSLPPSGTDTQYF
few	.	TRBJ1-1	TRBV9	TGTGCCAGCAGCGCAACATTCGGGGAAACCGAAGCTTTCTTT	CASSATFGETEAFF
many	.	TRBJ2-5	TRBV20-1	TGCACCCCAGACAGCCTTCAAGAGACCCAGTACTTC	CTPDSLQETQYF
.	TRBD2	TRBJ2-7	TRBV7-9	TGTGCCAGCAGACGGGACCCAGGCAGTCTAGCGGCGGGACGAGACGAGCAGTACTTC	CASRRDPGSLAAGRDEQYF
few	TRBD1	TRBJ1-4	TRBV19	TGTGCCAGTACCCCCCGACAGGGGCCGAATGAAAAACTGTTTTTT	CASTPRQGPNEKLFF
few	TRBD1	TRBJ1-2	TRBV6-5	TGTGCCAGCAGCCGGGACAGGGGTGGCTATGGCTACACCTTC	CASSRDRGGYGYTF
.	TRBD2	TRBJ2-7	TRBV7-9	TGTGCCAGCAGCTTCCCGGGACTAGCTGGCTACGAGCAGTACTTC	CASSFPGLAGYEQYF
few	.	TRBJ2-7	TRBV11-2	TGTGCCAGCAGCTTGGAGGCCGGGCCTTACGAGCAGTACTTC	CASSLEAGPYEQYF
.	.	TRBJ1-1	TRBV9	TGTGCCAGCAGCGTAGGGTCAATGAACACTGAAGCTTTCTTT	CASSVGSMNTEAFF
few	TRBD1	TRBJ1-5	TRBV7-9	TGTGCCAGCAGCCCCACCGGGACAGGGATCAGTAGCAATCAGCCCCAGCATTTT	CASSPTGTGISSNQPQHF
few	TRBD2	TRBJ2-2	TRBV7-2	TGTGCCAGCAGCGGGAGGGCAGTTGTAAACACCGGGGAGCTGTTTTTT	CASSGRAVVNTGELFF
many	.	TRBJ2-7	TRBV10-3	TGTGCCATCAGTGAGGATTACGAGCAGTACTTC	CAISEDYEQYF
many	.	TRBJ2-1	TRBV10-3	TGTGCCATCAGTGAGAGTCGGGGGACTGAGCAGTTCTTC	CAISESRGTEQFF
.	.	TRBJ1-1	TRBV14	TGTGCCAGCAGCTTAGGGGGGTTCTACATGAACACTGAAGCTTTCTTT	CASSLGGFYMNTEAFF
many	.	TRBJ1-1	TRBV5-1	TGCGCCAGCAGCTTGGGTGCGAGCACTGAAGCTTTCTTT	CASSLGASTEAFF
many	TRBD1	TRBJ1-2	TRBV9	TGTGCCAGCAGCGAAGGGGACAGGGGGTCCTATGGCTACACCTTC	CASSEGDRGSYGYTF
many	.	TRBJ1-1	TRBV12-3/TRBV12-4	TGTGCCAGCAGTTTTGGAGGGACCACTGAAGCTTTCTTT	CASSFGGTTEAFF
many	TRBD1	TRBJ1-2	TRBV2	TGTGCCAGCAGCCGCGGTTCGGACAGGGACGGCTACACCTTC	CASSRGSDRDGYTF
many	TRBD2	TRBJ2-7	TRBV18	TGTGCCAGCTCACCAGGGACTAGTGTCGGCGAGCAGTACTTC	CASSPGTSVGEQYF
.	TRBD2	TRBJ2-1	TRBV11-2	TGTGCCAGCAGCTTAAGCGGGAGTTCCTACAATGAGCAGTTCTTC	CASSLSGSSYNEQFF
few	.	TRBJ1-4	TRBV6-1	TGTGCCAGCAGTGGGACCGGTCGGACATTGAGAGAAAAACTGTTTTTT	CASSGTGRTLREKLFF
many	.	TRBJ2-3	TRBV28	TGTGCCAGCAGTCGCCGGGACTGGAGCACAGATACGCAGTATTTT	CASSRRDWSTDTQYF
many	.	TRBJ2-5	TRBV11-2	TGTGCCAGCAGCCCAGGGGGAGCGGGGGCAGCCCAGTACTTC	CASSPGGAGAAQYF
few	.	TRBJ2-7	TRBV5-8	TGTGCCAGCAGCTGGGAGCAGTACTTC	CASSWEQYF
.	TRBD2	TRBJ2-1	TRBV3-1	TGTGCCAGCAGCCAAGAGCGAGCGGGAGCCAACAATGAGCAGTTCTTC	CASSQERAGANNEQFF
.	TRBD2	TRBJ2-2	TRBV12-3/TRBV12-4	TGTGCCAGCAGTCCCCCGCTAGCGGGGCTTGCAGGGGAGCTGTTTTTT	CASSPPLAGLAGELFF
many	.	TRBJ2-1	TRBV5-1	TGCGCCAGCAGCCCGGAGGGTAACCTGATCGAGTTCTTC	CASSPEGNLIEFF
few	.	TRBJ1-1	TRBV2	TGTGCCAGCAGTGGGGTTTCGGCGAACACTGAAGCTTTCTTT	CASSGVSANTEAFF
.	.	TRBJ2-2	TRBV12-3/TRBV12-4	TGTGCCAGCAGGGGGCTGGGAAACACCGGGGAGCTGTTTTTT	CASRGLGNTGELFF
few	.	TRBJ2-3	TRBV30	TGTGCCTGGAGTCCGCGGGACACCTACACAGATACGCAGTATTTT	CAWSPRDTYTDTQYF
.	.	TRBJ2-7	TRBV30	TGTGCCTGGAGTGTTCAGGGCTACGAGCAGTACTTC	CAWSVQGYEQYF
few	TRBD1	TRBJ1-1	TRBV18	TGTGCCAGCTCACCAAAAGGGGGCGGGTACACTGAAGCTTTCTTT	CASSPKGGGYTEAFF
few	TRBD1	TRBJ1-6	TRBV20-1	TGCAGTGCTAGAGAAAACGGACAGGTGGACAATTCACCCCTCCACTTT	CSARENGQVDNSPLHF
many	.	TRBJ2-4	TRBV11-2	TGTGCCAGCAGCTTATCGAGCAAAAACATTCAGTACTTC	CASSLSSKNIQYF
few	.	TRBJ1-2	TRBV7-8	TGTGCCAGCAGCTCGACTCCGGGACGGAGTAATGGCTACACCTTC	CASSSTPGRSNGYTF